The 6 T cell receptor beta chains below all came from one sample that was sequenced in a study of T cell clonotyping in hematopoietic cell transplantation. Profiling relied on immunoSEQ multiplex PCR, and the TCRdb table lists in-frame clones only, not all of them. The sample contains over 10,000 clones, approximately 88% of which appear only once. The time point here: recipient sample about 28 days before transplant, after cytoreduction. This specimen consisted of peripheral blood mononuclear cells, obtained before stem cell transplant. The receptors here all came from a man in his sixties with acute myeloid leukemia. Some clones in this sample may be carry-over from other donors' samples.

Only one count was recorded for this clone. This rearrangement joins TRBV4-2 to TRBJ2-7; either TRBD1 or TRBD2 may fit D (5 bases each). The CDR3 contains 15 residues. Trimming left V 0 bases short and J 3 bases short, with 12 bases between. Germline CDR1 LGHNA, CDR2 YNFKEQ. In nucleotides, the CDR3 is TGTGCCAGCAGCCAAGACAGGGACCTCTACTACGAGCAGTACTTC. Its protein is CASSQDRDLYYEQYF.

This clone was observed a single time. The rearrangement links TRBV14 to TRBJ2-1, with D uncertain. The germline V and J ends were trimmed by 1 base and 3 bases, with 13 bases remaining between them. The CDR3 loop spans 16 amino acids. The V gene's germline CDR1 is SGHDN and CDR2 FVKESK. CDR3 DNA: TGTGCCAGCAGCCAAGCCCGCGGCGGCCACTACAATGAGCAGTTCTTC. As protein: CASSQARGGHYNEQFF. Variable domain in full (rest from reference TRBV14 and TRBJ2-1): EAGVTQFPSHSVIEKGQTVTLRCDPISGHDNLYWYRRVMGKEIKFLLHFVKESKQDESGMPNNRFLAERTGGTYSTLKVQPAELEDSGVYFCASSQARGGHYNEQFFGPGTRLTVL.

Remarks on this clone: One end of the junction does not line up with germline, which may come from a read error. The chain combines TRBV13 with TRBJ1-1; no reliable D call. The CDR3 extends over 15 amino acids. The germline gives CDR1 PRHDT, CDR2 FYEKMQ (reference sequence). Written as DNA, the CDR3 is TGCGGTTCGAGCCCGCGTCCACGGGGGAACACTGAAGCTTTCTTT. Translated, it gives CGSSPRPRGNTEAFF.

The CDR3 loop reads CASSQDNQGDSNQPQHF. CDR3 coding DNA: TGCGCCAGCAGCCAAGATAATCAGGGGGATAGCAATCAGCCCCAGCATTTT. The J gene is TRBJ1-5, the V gene TRBV4-3, with 7 bases fitting TRBD1. Germline V lookup: CDR1 LGHNA, CDR2 YSLEER. J lost 0 bases, V lost 0 bases, and 5 bases had no gene match. The CDR3 totals 17 residues.

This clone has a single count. CDR3 sequence reads: CASSLQENTEAFF. DNA of the CDR3: TGCGCCAGCAGCTTGCAGGAGAACACTGAAGCTTTCTTT. The chain recombines TRBV5-1 with TRBJ1-1; D is ambiguous. This CDR3 contains 13 residues. Trimming took off 1 base at V and 1 base at J, with 5 bases between the two ends. CDR1 and CDR2 from the germline V gene are SGHRS and YFSETQ.

CDR3 region: CASSQSAGLRGPLEQYF. DNA for the CDR3: TGCGCCAGCAGCCAATCAGCGGGGCTCCGGGGACCGCTCGAGCAGTACTTC. The V call is TRBV4-1, the J call TRBJ2-7, with 7 bases fitting TRBD2. Looked up from germline, CDR1 is MGHRA and CDR2 is YSYEKL. The CDR3 covers 17 residues. The J segment lost 6 bases and the V segment lost 2 bases, leaving 16 bases of the junction unmatched.